Listed below are T cell receptor beta chains from one sample, sequenced in a study of a mutant IDH1 vaccine in newly diagnosed glioma. Which antigens these TCRs recognize remains unknown. Clones were sequenced by immunoSEQ multiplex PCR, and TCRdb holds only the in-frame ones, with some missing. This repertoire shows roughly 22,000 clones, roughly 89% found once; its top ten account for more than 5%. Here the sequenced sample was PBMCs, taken from a glioma patient whose treatment included an IDH1 peptide vaccine. All receptors come from a woman in her thirties or forties with glioma. Each CDR3 is given with its conserved first and last residue. The D gene is left open where the match is weak. Clone size is given for some rows only: seen once, a few or many times, or a class if the clone is expanded.

abundance	j_gene	v_gene	d_gene	CDR3aa	CDR3nt
NA	TRBJ2-4	TRBV5-1	NA	CASSLASGGGGKNIQYF	TGCGCCAGCAGCTTGGCCTCTGGAGGGGGTGGAAAAAACATTCAGTACTTC
NA	TRBJ2-7	TRBV18	NA	CASSPAHVPQGYEQYF	TGTGCCAGCTCACCAGCCCACGTCCCGCAGGGTTACGAGCAGTACTTC
NA	TRBJ2-1	TRBV10-3	NA	CAISAETGFYNEQFF	TGTGCCATCAGTGCCGAAACGGGCTTCTACAATGAGCAGTTCTTC
NA	TRBJ1-2	TRBV30	NA	CASGPHPNYGYTF	TGTGCCTCGGGCCCTCACCCGAACTATGGCTACACCTTC
NA	TRBJ1-6	TRBV25-1	NA	CASSRTAWSSYNSPLHF	TGTGCCAGCAGCCGGACAGCCTGGAGCTCCTATAATTCACCCCTCCACTTT
few	TRBJ1-1	TRBV7-3	NA	CASSLRGVNTEAFF	TGTGCCAGCAGCTTACGGGGTGTGAACACTGAAGCTTTCTTT
NA	TRBJ1-2	TRBV29-1	NA	CSVEGSGARYGYTF	TGCAGCGTTGAAGGGAGCGGGGCTCGGTATGGCTACACCTTC
NA	TRBJ1-4	TRBV7-6	NA	CASSLAGHGNEKLFF	TGTGCCAGCAGCTTAGCGGGGCACGGTAATGAAAAACTGTTTTTT
NA	TRBJ2-2	TRBV6-1	NA	CASKTGGATGELFF	TGTGCCAGCAAGACTGGCGGGGCCACCGGGGAGCTGTTTTTT
NA	TRBJ1-2	TRBV4-1	NA	CASSHPSNYGYTF	TGCGCCAGCAGCCACCCATCTAACTATGGCTACACCTTC
NA	TRBJ1-4	TRBV9	NA	CASSSAGTGNEKLFF	TGTGCCAGCAGCTCCGCCGGGACGGGAAATGAAAAACTGTTTTTT
NA	TRBJ2-1	TRBV6-6	NA	CASSYPTGSSRNEQFF	TGTGCCAGCAGTTACCCGACTGGATCCTCTCGGAATGAGCAGTTCTTC
NA	TRBJ2-2	TRBV14	TRBD1	CASSRDRYTGELFF	TGTGCCAGCAGCCGGGACAGATACACCGGGGAGCTGTTTTTT